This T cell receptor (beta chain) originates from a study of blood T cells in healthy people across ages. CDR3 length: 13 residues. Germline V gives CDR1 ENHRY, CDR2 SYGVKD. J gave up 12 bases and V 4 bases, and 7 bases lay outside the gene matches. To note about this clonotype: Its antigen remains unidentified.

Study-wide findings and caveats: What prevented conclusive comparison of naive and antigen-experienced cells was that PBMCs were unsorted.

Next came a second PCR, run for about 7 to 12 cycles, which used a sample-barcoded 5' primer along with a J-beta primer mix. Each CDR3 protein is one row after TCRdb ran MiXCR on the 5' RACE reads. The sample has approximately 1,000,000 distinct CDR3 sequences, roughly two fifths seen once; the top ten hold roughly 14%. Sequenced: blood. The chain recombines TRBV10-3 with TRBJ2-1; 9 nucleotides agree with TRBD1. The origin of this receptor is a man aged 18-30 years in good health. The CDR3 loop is CAISGTGDTGQFF. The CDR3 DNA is TGTGCCATCAGTGGGACAGGGGACACGGGGCAGTTCTTC.